The text below deals with one T cell receptor beta chain. The antigen is undetermined. A junction boundary mismatches the germline segment, possibly from a read error. Amplification used 60 Vbeta primers and 13 Jbeta primers. Sequencing was performed with immunoSEQ multiplex PCR; in TCRdb, only in-frame clones are kept and a portion is missing. The sample yields roughly 150,000 clones, around 77% seen once. The sample originates from a study of cytomegalovirus exposure and HLA in healthy donors. Findings and limits, study-wide: Reportedly, HLA-A and HLA-B alleles of most subjects were accurately predicted from TCR beta. Some V segments, TRBV6-2 and TRBV6-3 among them, were indistinguishable and were therefore excluded.

This CDR3 is 15 amino acids long. CDR1 and CDR2 from the germline V gene are MGHRA and YSYEKL. This clonotype was obtained from a man aged 25-40 years in good health. V usage is TRBV4-1 and J usage is TRBJ2-4; D is ambiguous. Sequencing was carried out using PBMCs. Here the CDR3 reads CASSLNSLAKNIQYF. The DNA of the CDR3 is TGTGCCAGCAGCCTTAACAGCCTAGCCAAAAACATTCAGTACTTC.